The source of this T cell receptor beta chain is a study of shared clonotypes between healthy human individuals. Amplification in unsorted PBMC replicate PCRs started from approximately 300 ng DNA, which equals about 33,000 T cell genomes. In the study's own analysis: There were no quality scores in the junction-only immunoSEQ sequences, so filtering differed. Some clones are missing from TCRdb's copy, which holds only in-frame ones; the method was immunoSEQ multiplex PCR. V and J calls and clone size are given by that table; D and trimming were obtained from the DNA. The table has hundreds of thousands of clones, just over 75% seen once. The receptor was isolated from a woman between 35 and 50 years old in good health. Some clones in this sample may be carry-over from other donors' samples. Sequenced: PBMCs.

This CDR3 reads CASSLAVLAGSGEQYF. The CDR3 nucleotides read TGTGCCAGCAGCTTAGCGGTGCTAGCGGGATCGGGGGAGCAGTACTTC. The chain employs TRBV7-8 and TRBJ2-7, with TRBD2 matching 9 bases. The CDR3 sequence is 16 residues long. The germline gives CDR1 SGHVS, CDR2 FQNEAQ. V gave up 0 bases and J gave up 7 bases; unmatched junction bases: 10.